This entry describes one T cell receptor beta chain. Its matching antigen is unknown. The table came from immunoSEQ multiplex PCR; TCRdb's copy has only in-frame clones and leaves some out. The repertoire consists of just over 70,000 clones, with roughly 84% occurring once and the leading ten covering less than 0.85%. The CDR3 runs 15 residues. Germline CDR1 and CDR2: SGHAT and FQNNGV. V lost 5 bases to trimming and J lost 4 bases, with 14 bases between them. These data belong to a study of OX40 agonist ivuxolimab in advanced cancers. At the level of the study: Intravenous ivuxolimab at 0.01 to 10 mg/kg was given to patients every 2 weeks. Head and neck, renal cell, melanoma or hepatocellular carcinoma were the cancers that dose-escalation patients had.

Study findings and constraints: Low clonal expansion, among the lowest seen, marked partial responders at 0.1-3.0 mg/kg.

Sequencing used CD4+ or CD8+ T cells sorted from blood, obtained in a trial of the OX40 agonist ivuxolimab. The receptor was derived from an adult with an advanced solid tumor such as melanoma, head and neck, liver or kidney cancer. This chain joins TRBV11-2 and TRBJ2-2, with D perhaps assigned TRBD1 or TRBD2 (6 bases each). CDR3 amino acids: CASSRLGGGTGELFF. The CDR3 DNA sequence: TGTGCCAGCAGCAGACTAGGGGGTGGCACCGGGGAGCTGTTTTTT.